One sample yielded the 10 T cell receptor beta chains listed below, sequenced in a study of blood T cell repertoires in COVID-19. Profiling relied on immunoSEQ multiplex PCR, and the TCRdb table lists in-frame clones only, not all of them. The table has 110,000 or so clones, around four fifths seen once. The sequencing input was peripheral blood. The source of these receptors is a woman between 35 and 50 years old with acute or convalescent COVID-19.

This clone was seen only once. This sequence joins TRBV5-1 and TRBJ2-7; the D gene is possibly TRBD1 (5 bases). Germline V lookup: CDR1 SGHRS, CDR2 YFSETQ. This CDR3 has 15 amino acids. The ends were cut back, 0 bases at V and 2 bases at J, with 12 bases in the middle. DNA of the CDR3: TGCGCCAGCAGCTTGGCCCCACAGGAAACCTACGAGCAGTACTTC. This sequence encodes CASSLAPQETYEQYF.

The chain uses TRBV5-6 and TRBJ1-1, with D hard to call. The germline V gene has CDR1 SGHDT and CDR2 YYEEEE. V gave up 1 base and J gave up 3 bases, with 16 bases separating them. This CDR3 is built from 16 residues. Here the CDR3 reads CASSLFSAGGDTEAFF. The DNA for the CDR3 is TGTGCCAGCAGCTTGTTTTCGGCTGGAGGAGACACTGAAGCTTTCTTT. The full variable domain, completed using reference TRBV5-6 and TRBJ1-1, is DAGVTQSPTHLIKTRGQQVTLRCSPKSGHDTVSWYQQALGQGPQFIFQYYEEEERQRGNFPDRFSGHQFPNYSSELNVNALLLGDSALYLCASSLFSAGGDTEAFFGQGTRLTVV.

The V gene is TRBV6-5, the J gene TRBJ1-2; D possibly corresponds to TRBD1 (5 bases). Per germline, CDR1 MNHEY and CDR2 SVGAGI. V dropped 5 bases and J dropped 2 bases, with 12 bases sitting between them. The CDR3 sequence is 14 residues long. The DNA of the CDR3 is TGTGCCAGCAGTCTTTCCCAGGGAAACTATGGCTACACCTTC. Its protein is CASSLSQGNYGYTF.

The rearrangement links TRBV9 to TRBJ1-3; TRBD1 agrees at 7 bases. V trimming: 1 base; J trimming: 6 bases; junction bases outside the gene matches: 10. The CDR3 extends over 16 amino acids. Germline V CDR1 and CDR2: SGDLS, YYNGEE. The CDR3 sequence: CASSVKATGAINTIYF. The CDR3 DNA sequence: TGTGCCAGCAGCGTAAAGGCCACAGGGGCGATAAACACCATATATTTT.

The rearrangement joins TRBV5-4 to TRBJ1-2, with TRBD1 matching 10 bases. CDR3 length: 15 amino acids. Germline CDR1 reads SGHNT; CDR2 reads YYREEE (reference sequence). With 4 bases clipped from V and 6 bases from J, the junction kept 9 bases outside the gene matches. The CDR3 DNA is TGTGCCAGCAGCCAATCACGGACAGGGGGTAATGGCTACACCTTC. Residues: CASSQSRTGGNGYTF.

V is TRBV29-1 and J is TRBJ2-5; a weak D match, TRBD1 (6 bases). The CDR3 spans 12 residues. Between the trimmed V and J ends, which lost 5 bases and 4 bases, there was a span of 11 bases. The germline V gene encodes CDR1 SQVTM and CDR2 ANQGSEA. CDR3 in DNA: TGCAGCGTTTCTACAGGGCGAGAGACCCAGTACTTC. Translation: CSVSTGRETQYF. Using reference TRBV29-1 and TRBJ2-5 for the parts outside the CDR3, the full variable domain is SAVISQKPSRDICQRGTSLTIQCQVDSQVTMMFWYRQQPGQSLTLIATANQGSEATYESGFVIDKFPISRPNLTFSTLTVSNMSPEDSSIYLCSVSTGRETQYFGPGTRLLVL.

The chain uses TRBV19 and TRBJ1-5; D might be TRBD1 (6 bases). The CDR3 covers 14 residues. Germline V gene lookup returns CDR1 LNHDA and CDR2 SQIVND (reference sequence). V lost 1 base and J lost 5, with 9 bases in between. The CDR3 DNA sequence: TGTGCCAGTAGTATAGGTCACAGGGATCAGCCCCAGCATTTT. This encodes CASSIGHRDQPQHF.

The chain couples TRBV3-1 (or the pseudogene TRBV3-2) to TRBJ1-2; D is perhaps TRBD1 (5 bases). Germline V gene lookup returns CDR1 LGHDT and CDR2 YNNKEL (reference sequence). The V end lost 4 bases, the J end lost 6 bases, and 12 bases lay between the germline ends. The CDR3 has 13 residues. The CDR3 DNA reads TGTGCCAGCAGCCCCCTGACAGATAATGGCTACACCTTC. Translated: CASSPLTDNGYTF.

V usage is TRBV5-1 and J usage is TRBJ2-1, with a possible D match to TRBD2 (5 bases). The CDR3 has 12 residues. CDR1 is SGHRS, CDR2 YFSETQ, per germline. V was clipped by 6 bases and J by 8 bases, with 12 bases between them. CDR3 in amino acids: CASKYSGDEQFF. The CDR3 DNA reads as TGCGCCAGCAAATACAGCGGCGATGAGCAGTTCTTC.

The chain employs TRBV4-1 and TRBJ2-1; 7 bases are shared with TRBD2. Trimming took 5 bases from V and 8 from J; bases not matched to a gene: 6. Germline V CDR1 and CDR2: MGHRA, YSYEKL. This CDR3 has 13 residues. The CDR3 protein is CASSSAGGDEQFF. In DNA, the CDR3 is TGCGCCAGCAGCAGTGCTGGGGGGGATGAGCAGTTCTTC.